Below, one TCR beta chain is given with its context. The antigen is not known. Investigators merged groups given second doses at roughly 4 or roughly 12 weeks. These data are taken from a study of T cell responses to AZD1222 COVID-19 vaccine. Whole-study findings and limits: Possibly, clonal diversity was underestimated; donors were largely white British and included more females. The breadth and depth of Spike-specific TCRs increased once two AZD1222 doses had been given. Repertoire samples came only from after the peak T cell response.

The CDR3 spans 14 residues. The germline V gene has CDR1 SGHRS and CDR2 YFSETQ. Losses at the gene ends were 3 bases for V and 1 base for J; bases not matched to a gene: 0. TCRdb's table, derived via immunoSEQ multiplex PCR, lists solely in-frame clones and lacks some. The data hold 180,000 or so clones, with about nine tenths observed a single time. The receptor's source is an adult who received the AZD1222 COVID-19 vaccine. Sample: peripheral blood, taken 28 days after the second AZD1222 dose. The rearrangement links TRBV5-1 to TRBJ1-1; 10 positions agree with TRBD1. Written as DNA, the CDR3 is TGCGCCAGCAGCTGGGACAGGGGGAACACTGAAGCTTTCTTT. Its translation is CASSWDRGNTEAFF. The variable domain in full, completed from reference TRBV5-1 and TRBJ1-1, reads KAGVTQTPRYLIKTRGQQVTLSCSPISGHRSVSWYQQTPGQGLQFLFEYFSETQRNKGNFPGRFSGRQFSNSRSEMNVSTLELGDSALYLCASSWDRGNTEAFFGQGTRLTVV.